Presented here are 30 T cell receptor beta chains from one specimen sequenced in a study of blood T cell repertoires in COVID-19. Using immunoSEQ multiplex PCR, the repertoire was profiled, and TCRdb retains in-frame clones only, with some absent. The data hold about 46,000 clones, with 70% to 90% observed a single time. Sequencing was done on a sample of peripheral blood. All receptors come from a human donor in a cohort sampled during active COVID-19. The donor label of this sample is uncertain.

J is TRBJ1-2 and V is TRBV6-6, with D perhaps TRBD1 (6 bases). The V end was cut by 6 bases, the J end by 7 bases, with 15 bases between. CDR3 size: 13 residues. From germline, CDR1 is MNHNY and CDR2 SVGAGI (reference sequence). Here the CDR3 reads CASRSQGLAGYTF. The CDR3 DNA is TGTGCCAGCAGATCCCAGGGGCTAGCTGGCTACACCTTC.

CDR3 residues: CATAGTGQNQPQHF. As DNA, the CDR3 is TGTGCCACCGCCGGGACAGGGCAAAATCAGCCCCAGCATTTT. The gene calls are TRBV10-3 and TRBJ1-5; 9 bases are a match to TRBD1. The CDR3 is made up of 14 amino acids. V was pared by 10 bases and J by 4 bases, with 8 bases of the junction left unmatched. Germline CDR1 and CDR2: ENHRY and SYGVKD.

The V gene is TRBV9, the J gene TRBJ2-1, with 8 bases fitting TRBD2. Germline V lookup: CDR1 SGDLS, CDR2 YYNGEE. V shed 4 bases and J 7 bases; nucleotides not matched to a gene: 10. CDR3 length: 15 amino acids. The DNA for the CDR3 is TGTGCCAGCAGCAGCGCAGCGGGGGCGAGAAATGAGCAGTTCTTC. Encoded protein: CASSSAAGARNEQFF. Variable domain in full (rest from reference TRBV9 and TRBJ2-1): DSGVTQTPKHLITATGQRVTLRCSPRSGDLSVYWYQQSLDQGLQFLIQYYNGEERAKGNILERFSAQQFPDLHSELNLSSLELGDSALYFCASSSAAGARNEQFFGPGTRLTVL.

The J gene is TRBJ1-5, the V gene TRBV28; no clear D. This CDR3 is 9 amino acids long. The V end was cut by 6 bases, the J end by 10 bases, with 4 bases between. From germline, CDR1 is MDHEN and CDR2 SYDVKM. CDR3 nucleotide sequence: TGTGCCAGCAGCTTCCCCCAGCATTTT. Translating it yields CASSFPQHF.

CDR3 nucleotides: TGTGCCAGCAGAGATCTAAACTATGGCTACACCTTC. Translation: CASRDLNYGYTF. The chain couples TRBV3-1 (or the pseudogene TRBV3-2) to TRBJ1-2; the D is unclear. Trimming removed 6 bases from V and 2 bases from J, with 7 bases in between. The CDR3 is 12 amino acids. Germline loops: CDR1 LGHDT, CDR2 YNNKEL (reference sequence).

This chain connects TRBV6-5 to TRBJ2-3, with D perhaps TRBD1 (5 bases). Per the germline V gene, CDR1 is MNHEY and CDR2 is SVGAGI. Deletions cut 6 bases from V and 8 bases from J, with 15 bases between. The CDR3 spans 13 residues. This CDR3 is CASRDTSVVTQYF. Written as DNA, the CDR3 is TGTGCCAGCAGGGACACCAGCGTGGTTACGCAGTATTTT.

This clone was seen only a few times. The chain couples TRBV9 to TRBJ1-6; D possibly corresponds to TRBD1 (6 bases). Trimming removed 0 bases at V and 9 bases at J, with 13 bases between. This CDR3 is 15 amino acids long. The germline gives CDR1 SGDLS, CDR2 YYNGEE. For the CDR3, the DNA is TGTGCCAGCAGCGTAGGTCAGGGGACAAGTTCACCCCTCCACTTT. Translated: CASSVGQGTSSPLHF.

The chain combines TRBV15 with TRBJ2-2; 9 bases map to TRBD1. Germline V gene lookup returns CDR1 LNHNV and CDR2 YYDKDF (reference sequence). This CDR3 spans 14 amino acids. Trimming removed 7 bases from V and 3 bases from J; junction bases left unmatched: 3. The CDR3 DNA follows: TGTGCCACCACCGGGACAGGGTACACCGGGGAGCTGTTTTTT. Its protein product is CATTGTGYTGELFF.

This clone was found a few times. The chain uses TRBV7-9 and TRBJ1-4, with 8 bases that match TRBD1. Unmatched junction bases numbered 3, after V lost 5 bases and J lost 4 bases. This CDR3 has 14 residues. From germline, CDR1 is SEHNR and CDR2 FQNEAQ (reference sequence). The CDR3 DNA reads as TGTGCCAGCAGCCTGGACAGGGTTAATGAAAAACTGTTTTTT. Translation gives CASSLDRVNEKLFF.

The chain recombines TRBV2 with TRBJ1-1; tentatively, D is TRBD1 (6 bases). CDR3 length: 13 amino acids. V dropped 6 bases and J dropped 2 bases, with 10 bases sitting between them. Germline V gives CDR1 SNHLY, CDR2 FYNNEI. Here the CDR3 DNA reads TGTGCCAGCAGACTGGACAGTAACACTGAAGCTTTCTTT. This sequence encodes CASRLDSNTEAFF.

The chain couples TRBV4-2 to TRBJ2-5, with a tentative D call TRBD2 (7 bases). Trimming cost V 4 bases and J 5 bases, with 14 bases left between them. The CDR3 contains 14 residues. The germline CDR1 and CDR2 sequences are LGHNA and YNFKEQ. The CDR3 spells CASSPLRGGETQYF. CDR3 DNA sequence: TGTGCCAGCAGCCCCCTTAGGGGGGGGGAGACCCAGTACTTC.

This CDR3 reads CASSVRQGSDYGYTF. CDR3 sequence (DNA): TGTGCCAGCAGCGTACGACAGGGCAGTGACTATGGCTACACCTTC. The V call is TRBV9, the J call TRBJ1-2; 7 bases agree with TRBD1. Germline lookup yields CDR1 SGDLS and CDR2 YYNGEE. Germline trimming cut 1 base from V and 3 bases from J; bases unmatched to any gene: 6. The CDR3 extends over 15 amino acids.

In DNA form, the CDR3 reads TGTGCCAGCCGGGACACCCAAGAGACCCAGTACTTC. Amino acids: CASRDTQETQYF. V usage is TRBV6-5 and J usage is TRBJ2-5, with a tentative D call TRBD1 (6 bases). Germline CDR1 MNHEY, CDR2 SVGAGI. CDR3 length: 12 residues. V was pared by 8 bases and J by 1 base, with 8 bases between.

The genes are TRBV20-1 and TRBJ1-5, with D perhaps TRBD1 (6 bases). Germline V gene sequence: CDR1 DFQATT, CDR2 SNEGSKA (reference sequence). The V end lost 3 bases, the J end lost 6 bases, and 12 bases lay between the germline ends. The CDR3 consists of 13 residues. The CDR3 is CSASTGLPQPQHF. The CDR3 DNA follows: TGCAGTGCTAGTACAGGGTTACCTCAGCCCCAGCATTTT.

This chain uses TRBV12-3 or TRBV12-4 with TRBJ1-1, with D perhaps matching TRBD1 (5 bases). V was cut by 1 base and J by 4 bases, with 7 bases left in between. The CDR3 has 13 residues. As DNA, the CDR3 is TGTGCCAGCAGTTTAGGGGGGGGCACTGAAGCTTTCTTT. The encoded protein is CASSLGGGTEAFF.

The chain joins TRBV28 to TRBJ2-3; no clear D gene. Trimming took off 5 bases at V and 4 bases at J, with 4 bases between the two ends. The V gene's germline CDR1 is MDHEN and CDR2 SYDVKM. The CDR3 extends over 11 amino acids. The CDR3 DNA is TGTGCCAGCAGTGACTCAGATACGCAGTATTTT. Residues: CASSDSDTQYF. Combining the CDR3 with reference TRBV28 and TRBJ2-3 gives the whole variable domain DVKVTQSSRYLVKRTGEKVFLECVQDMDHENMFWYRQDPGLGLRLIYFSYDVKMKEKGDIPEGYSVSREKKERFSLILESASTNQTSMYLCASSDSDTQYFGPGTRLTVL.

The CDR3: CASSPRQGSNQPQHF. The DNA for the CDR3 is TGTGCCAGCAGCCCTCGACAGGGGAGCAATCAGCCCCAGCATTTT. The rearrangement joins TRBV7-8 to TRBJ1-5, with TRBD1 matching 8 bases. The trim removed 5 bases at V and 1 base at J, leaving 4 bases unmatched. This CDR3 is built from 15 residues. In germline, CDR1 is SGHVS, CDR2 FQNEAQ.

J is TRBJ2-5 and V is TRBV7-2; weak D call: TRBD2 (6 bases). Trimming took 5 bases from V and 7 from J, leaving 14 bases between them. Germline loops: CDR1 SGHTA, CDR2 FQGNSA. CDR3 length: 13 amino acids. The CDR3 DNA follows: TGTGCCAGCAGCCCGGGGGACCGAGGGACCCAGTACTTC. Translation gives CASSPGDRGTQYF.

The CDR3 sequence is CAISGTSRGEEKLFF. CDR3 coding DNA: TGTGCCATCAGCGGCACAAGTAGGGGTGAGGAAAAACTGTTTTTT. The rearrangement links TRBV10-3 to TRBJ1-4, with D tentatively TRBD1 (5 bases). The CDR3 contains 15 residues. The germline CDR1 and CDR2 sequences are ENHRY and SYGVKD. Trimming took 6 bases from V and 8 from J, leaving 19 bases between them.

The chain joins TRBV6-2 or TRBV6-3 to TRBJ1-5; D is uncertain. This CDR3 contains 13 residues. Deletions cut 0 bases from V and 7 bases from J, with 7 bases between. Germline V CDR1 and CDR2: MNHEY, SVGEGT. The chain's CDR3 is CASSYSAGQPQHF. The CDR3 DNA is TGTGCCAGCAGTTACTCAGCGGGACAGCCCCAGCATTTT.

The rearrangement uses TRBV3-1 (or the pseudogene TRBV3-2) and TRBJ1-4; D may be TRBD1 (5 bases). Between the trimmed V and J ends, which lost 0 bases and 7 bases, there was a span of 15 bases. CDR1 LGHDT and CDR2 YNNKEL come from the germline V gene (reference sequence). This CDR3 is 16 amino acids long. The CDR3 sequence: CASSQDLGVRGEKLFF. CDR3 bases: TGTGCCAGCAGCCAAGATTTAGGGGTGCGAGGTGAAAAACTGTTTTTT.

This clone was recorded a few times. V usage is TRBV4-2 and J usage is TRBJ1-2, with TRBD1 matching 7 bases. V gave up 4 bases and J gave up 1 base; unmatched junction bases: 6. The CDR3 is 15 amino acids. Per germline, CDR1 LGHNA and CDR2 YNFKEQ. CDR3 sequence (DNA): TGTGCCAGCAGCCTAGGGACAGTAAATAACTATGGCTACACCTTC. Protein sequence: CASSLGTVNNYGYTF.

V usage is TRBV28 and J usage is TRBJ2-2; D call uncertain. V dropped 6 bases and J dropped 1 base, with 6 bases sitting between them. The length of the CDR3 is 13 residues. Germline lookup yields CDR1 MDHEN and CDR2 SYDVKM. CDR3 region: CASREMNTGELFF. CDR3 DNA sequence: TGTGCCAGCAGGGAGATGAACACCGGGGAGCTGTTTTTT.

The chain combines TRBV7-3 with TRBJ2-3, with a weak D call TRBD2 (5 bases). The CDR3 has 12 amino acids. Germline loops: CDR1 SGHTA, CDR2 FQGTGA. Trimming stripped 5 bases from V and 6 bases from J, with 9 bases between. The CDR3 sequence: CASSQRGDTQYF. In DNA form, the CDR3 reads TGTGCCAGCAGCCAACGAGGGGATACGCAGTATTTT. Full variable domain (rest looked up from reference TRBV7-3 and TRBJ2-3): GAGVSQTPSNKVTEKGKYVELRCDPISGHTALYWYRQSLGQGPEFLIYFQGTGAADDSGLPNDRFFAVRPEGSVSTLKIQRTERGDSAVYLCASSQRGDTQYFGPGTRLTVL.

The gene calls are TRBV5-1 and TRBJ2-7, with TRBD1 matching 8 bases. The CDR3 length is 13 residues. Germline lookup yields CDR1 SGHRS and CDR2 YFSETQ. V shed 3 bases and J 6 bases; nucleotides not matched to a gene: 5. The CDR3 coding sequence is TGCGCCAGCAGCTGGACAGGGTCGATCGAGCAGTACTTC. Residues: CASSWTGSIEQYF.

Details on this clone: A junction boundary mismatches the germline segment, possibly from a read error. This chain links TRBV7-2 with TRBJ2-7; 10 bases match TRBD2. Germline V gives CDR1 SGHTA, CDR2 FQGNSA. CDR3 length: 20 residues. CDR3 DNA sequence: TGTGCCAGCAGCCTAGCCGCCGGACAAGCGCTGGGACTAGCGCGCTACGAGCAGTACTTC. This encodes CASSLAAGQALGLARYEQYF.

Here the CDR3 reads CASSLSQGFSGNTIYF. The CDR3 DNA is TGTGCCAGCAGTTTATCGCAGGGATTCTCTGGAAACACCATATATTTT. The chain has TRBV27 and TRBJ1-3; D may be TRBD1 (5 bases). This CDR3 region has 16 residues. Germline V gene lookup returns CDR1 MNHEY and CDR2 SMNVEV (reference sequence). Trimming stripped 0 bases from V and 0 bases from J, with 9 bases between.

The genes are TRBV29-1 and TRBJ2-1; D not resolved. The germline V gene has CDR1 SQVTM and CDR2 ANQGSEA. Trimming took off 4 bases at V and 2 bases at J, with 9 bases between the two ends. The CDR3 contains 13 residues. The CDR3, as DNA: TGCAGCGTTGCCACCGACACCTACAATGAGCAGTTCTTC. The encoded protein is CSVATDTYNEQFF.

This chain connects TRBV7-2 to TRBJ2-1; 9 nucleotides align to TRBD1. This CDR3 comprises 13 residues. Germline CDR1 and CDR2: SGHTA and FQGNSA. With 5 bases clipped from V and 12 bases from J, the junction kept 8 bases outside the gene matches. As DNA, the CDR3 is TGTGCCAGCAGCCCTACGACAGGGGGACGGCAGTTCTTC. This encodes CASSPTTGGRQFF.

The chain uses TRBV7-9 and TRBJ2-1; D may be TRBD2 (6 bases). The CDR3 length is 13 residues. V lost 6 bases and J lost 6, with 12 bases in between. Germline CDR1 and CDR2: SEHNR and FQNEAQ (reference sequence). The CDR3 is CASRMEGPNEQFF. The DNA of the CDR3 is TGTGCCAGCAGGATGGAGGGCCCCAATGAGCAGTTCTTC.